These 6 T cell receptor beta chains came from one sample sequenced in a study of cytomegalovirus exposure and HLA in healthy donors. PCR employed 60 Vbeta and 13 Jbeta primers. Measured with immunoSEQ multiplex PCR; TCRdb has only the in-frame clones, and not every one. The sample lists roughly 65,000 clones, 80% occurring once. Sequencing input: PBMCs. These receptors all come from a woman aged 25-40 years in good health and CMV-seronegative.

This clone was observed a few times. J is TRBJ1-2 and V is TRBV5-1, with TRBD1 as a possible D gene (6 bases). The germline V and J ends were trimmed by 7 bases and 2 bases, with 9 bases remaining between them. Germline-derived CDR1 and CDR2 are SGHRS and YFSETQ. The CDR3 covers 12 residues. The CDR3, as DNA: TGCGCCAGCTCACAGGGCAACTATGGCTACACCTTC. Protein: CASSQGNYGYTF.

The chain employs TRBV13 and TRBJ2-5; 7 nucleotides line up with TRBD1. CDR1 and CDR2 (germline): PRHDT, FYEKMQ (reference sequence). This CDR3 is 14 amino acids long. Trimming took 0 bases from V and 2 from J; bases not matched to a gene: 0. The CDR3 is CASSLGGQQETQYF. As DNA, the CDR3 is TGTGCCAGCAGCTTAGGGGGACAGCAAGAGACCCAGTACTTC. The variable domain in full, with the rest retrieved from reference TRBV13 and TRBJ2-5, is AAGVIQSPRHLIKEKRETATLKCYPIPRHDTVYWYQQGPGQDPQFLISFYEKMQSDKGSIPDRFSAQQFSDYHSELNMSSLELGDSALYFCASSLGGQQETQYFGPGTRLLVL.

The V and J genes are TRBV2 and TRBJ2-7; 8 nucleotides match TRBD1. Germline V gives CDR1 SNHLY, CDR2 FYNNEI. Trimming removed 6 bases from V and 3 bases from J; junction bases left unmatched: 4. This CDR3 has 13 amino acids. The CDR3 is CASSGDRSYEQYF. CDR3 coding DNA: TGTGCCAGCAGCGGGGACAGGAGCTACGAGCAGTACTTC.

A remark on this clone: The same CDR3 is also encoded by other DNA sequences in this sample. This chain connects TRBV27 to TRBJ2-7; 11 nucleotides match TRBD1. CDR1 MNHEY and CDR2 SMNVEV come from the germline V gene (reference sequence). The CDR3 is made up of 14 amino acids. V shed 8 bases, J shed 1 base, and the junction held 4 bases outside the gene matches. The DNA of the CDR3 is TGTGCCAGCGGCGGACAGGGGGCATCCTACGAGCAGTACTTC. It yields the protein CASGGQGASYEQYF.

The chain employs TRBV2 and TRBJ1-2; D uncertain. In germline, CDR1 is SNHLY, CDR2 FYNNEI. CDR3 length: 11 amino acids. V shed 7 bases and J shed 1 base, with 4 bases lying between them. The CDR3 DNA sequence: TGTGCCAGCATCAATAACTATGGCTACACCTTC. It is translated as CASINNYGYTF. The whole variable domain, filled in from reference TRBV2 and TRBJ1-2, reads EPEVTQTPSHQVTQMGQEVILRCVPISNHLYFYWYRQILGQKVEFLVSFYNNEISEKSEIFDDQFSVERPDGSNFTLKIRSTKLEDSAMYFCASINNYGYTFGSGTRLTVV.

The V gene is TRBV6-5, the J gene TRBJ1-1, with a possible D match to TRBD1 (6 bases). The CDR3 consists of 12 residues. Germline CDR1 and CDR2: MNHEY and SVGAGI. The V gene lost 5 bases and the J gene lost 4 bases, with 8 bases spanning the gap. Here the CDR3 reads CASSRGSTEAFF. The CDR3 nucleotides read TGTGCCAGCAGTAGGGGGAGCACTGAAGCTTTCTTT.